This T cell receptor (beta chain) was sequenced in a study of T-cell reconstitution after alpha-beta-depleted transplantation in children. Findings and limits, study-wide: Elevated TCRbeta diversity at day 60 was traced, in some patients, to surviving recipient T cells and thymic progenitors. Most T-cell counts and diversity one year after the transplant came from T cells that were newly produced. Expanded graft clones, several hundred of them, were reportedly the source of alpha-beta T cells about two months after transplant.

This CDR3 has 16 amino acids. J gave up 1 base and V 5 bases, and 8 bases lay outside the gene matches. Per germline, CDR1 MNHEY and CDR2 SVGAGI. The authors prepared the TCRbeta library with unique molecular identifiers. TCRdb reprocessed the PCR reads via MiXCR and lists one record per CDR3 protein. The sample lists over 450,000 distinct CDR3 sequences, roughly 10% occurring once. Ten or more counts support this clonotype. Its antigen is not known. The chain is built from TRBV6-5 and TRBJ2-1; TRBD2 aligns across 7 bases. The sample here was PBMCs, taken before TCRalphabeta/CD19-depleted stem cell transplant. The TCR sequence derives from a child aged 2 to 15 with inherited bone marrow failure, due to receive a stem cell transplant. CDR3 sequence reads: CASSSWRERSYNEQFF. CDR3 sequence (DNA): TGTGCCAGCAGTAGTTGGCGGGAGAGGTCCTACAATGAGCAGTTCTTC.